The 27 T cell receptor beta chains below all came from one sample that was sequenced in a study of tumor and adjacent non-tumor tissue in lung cancer listed by TCRdb under 2018. Bulk unsorted tissue served as the source for RNA extraction, and RNA quality was assessed using a NanoDrop ND-1000 and an Agilent 2100. For the normal lung samples, distant non-tumor tissue was collected more than 3 cm away from the tumor edge. The library was built by means of multiplex PCR. The sequencer was an Illumina HiSeq 2500. TCRbeta libraries were constructed through three rounds of nested PCR with primers (Table S4) according to protocols adapted from ARM-PCR. TCRdb redid the processing of the public reads, applying fastp at Q25 and MiXCR, and retained in-frame beta chains. Each CDR3 protein appears once, grouped with its most common genes and DNA. The sample table lists around 60,000 distinct CDR3 sequences, more than 55% of them with a count of one. The ten largest clones take up less than 35% of the sample.

Sample: distant non-tumor lung tissue. The receptors come from a man between 65 and 80 years old with non-small cell lung cancer.

On this clonotype: This sequence may be a read error, since a much larger clone differs from it by one base. The rearrangement joins TRBV7-8 to TRBJ2-7, with a tentative D call TRBD2 (5 bases). The CDR3 length is 16 residues. Germline CDR1 and CDR2: SGHVS and FQNEAQ. As DNA, the CDR3 is TGTGCCATCAGCTTATCCTTGGAGCGGCACTCCTACGAGCAGTACTTC. Its translation: CAISLSLERHSYEQYF.

This chain links TRBV5-1 with TRBJ1-1; D is possibly TRBD1 (6 bases). Trimming shortened V by 4 bases and J by 10 bases, and 20 bases separated the two germline ends. CDR1 is SGHRS, CDR2 YFSETQ, per germline. The CDR3 runs to 14 residues. The CDR3 sequence is CASSGQLTNAGAFF. CDR3 coding DNA: TGCGCCAGCAGCGGACAGCTCACGAACGCTGGAGCTTTCTTT.

This clonotype occurred a few times. This sequence may be a read error, since a much larger clone differs from it by one base. V and J are TRBV6-2 or TRBV6-3 and TRBJ2-1, with TRBD1 matching over 7 bases. Unmatched junction bases numbered 7, after V lost 2 bases and J lost 9 bases. The CDR3 spans 14 residues. In germline, CDR1 is MNHEY, CDR2 SVGEGT. Written as DNA, the CDR3 is TGTGCCAGCAGTTACATAGCGAGGGGGCGTGAGCAGTTCTTC. Translation: CASSYIARGREQFF.

The chain is built from TRBV5-1 and TRBJ2-1; 10 nucleotides align to TRBD1. The CDR3 runs to 15 residues. J was trimmed by 6 bases and V by 9 bases; bases with no gene match: 12. Germline CDR1 and CDR2: SGHRS and YFSETQ. The CDR3, as DNA: TGCGCCACCAAGGCGGGGACAGGGGTTTTCAATGAGCAGTTCTTC. Its protein product is CATKAGTGVFNEQFF.

This clonotype was counted ten times or more. The V gene is TRBV5-4, the J gene TRBJ2-1, with D possibly being TRBD2 (6 bases). In germline, CDR1 is SGHNT, CDR2 YYREEE (reference sequence). Trimming cost V 0 bases and J 8 bases, with 12 bases left between them. The CDR3 sequence is 14 residues long. The CDR3 DNA reads TGTGCCAGCAGCTTGGTAGGCGGGGAGGATGAGCAGTTCTTC. It yields the protein CASSLVGGEDEQFF. The full variable domain, in which reference TRBV5-4 and TRBJ2-1 provide the parts outside the CDR3, is ETGVTQSPTHLIKTRGQQVTLRCSSQSGHNTVSWYQQALGQGPQFIFQYYREEENGRGNFPPRFSGLQFPNYSSELNVNALELDDSALYLCASSLVGGEDEQFFGPGTRLTVL.

The gene calls are TRBV6-2 or TRBV6-3 and TRBJ2-2, with 10 bases matching TRBD1. J lost 7 bases, V lost 6 bases, and 8 bases had no gene match. This CDR3 has 15 amino acids. Germline lookup yields CDR1 MNHEY and CDR2 SVGEGT. As DNA, the CDR3 is TGTGCCAGCAGAAGCGGGACAGGGGACAGCGGGGAGCTGTTTTTT. It specifies CASRSGTGDSGELFF.

This clonotype has more than one count but fewer than ten. The rearrangement links TRBV20-1 to TRBJ1-3; D ambiguous. Trimming cost V 6 bases and J 4 bases, with 13 bases left between them. This CDR3 has 13 residues. Germline lookup yields CDR1 DFQATT and CDR2 SNEGSKA (reference sequence). The CDR3 sequence is CSAKVGNGNTIYF. Here the CDR3 DNA reads TGCAGTGCGAAGGTGGGGAACGGAAACACCATATATTTT.

The CDR3 DNA sequence: TGTGTCAACAGCTCTACAGGGGGGCATCAGCCCCAGCATTTT. It yields the protein CVNSSTGGHQPQHF. The chain employs TRBV12-3 or TRBV12-4 and TRBJ1-5; 8 bases are shared with TRBD1. CDR3 length equals 14 residues.

V and J are TRBV20-1 and TRBJ2-7; TRBD2 is a possible D gene (5 bases). The germline V gene has CDR1 DFQATT and CDR2 SNEGSKA (reference sequence). Trimming took off 5 bases at V and 3 bases at J, with 29 bases between the two ends. The CDR3 runs to 18 residues. This chain's CDR3 is CSARGLRPAVERNYEQYF. The CDR3 DNA reads TGCAGTGCTCGTGGTTTACGACCAGCGGTAGAAAGGAACTACGAGCAGTACTTC.

This clonotype has just a few counts. V is TRBV28 and J is TRBJ1-6; D ambiguous. CDR1 and CDR2 (germline): MDHEN, SYDVKM. Trimming removed 2 bases from V and 6 bases from J, with 8 bases in between. This CDR3 is built from 14 residues. The CDR3, as DNA: TGTGCCAGCAGTTTAGCGGTCGCTAATTCACCCCTCCACTTT. Translation: CASSLAVANSPLHF.

This clonotype was seen only a few times. This may stem from a read error, because a much larger clone lies one nucleotide away. The chain uses TRBV30 and TRBJ1-6; TRBD1 aligns across 10 bases. Germline lookup yields CDR1 GTSNPN and CDR2 SVGIG (reference sequence). The CDR3 consists of 13 residues. The V and J ends lost 5 bases and 9 bases, in that order; junction bases with no gene match: 4. CDR3 sequence: CAWVGQGSSPLHF. In DNA, the CDR3 is TGTGCCTGGGTGGGACAGGGGAGTTCACCCCTCCACTTT.

This clonotype was seen ten or more times. The V call is TRBV6-5, the J call TRBJ2-3, with 15 bases lining up with TRBD2. Unmatched junction bases numbered 7, after V lost 4 bases and J lost 2 bases. This CDR3 region has 18 residues. Germline lookup yields CDR1 MNHEY and CDR2 SVGAGI. Written as DNA, the CDR3 is TGTGCCAGCAGTTTAGGACTAGCGGGAGGGCCCTCCACAGATACGCAGTATTTT. This gives the protein CASSLGLAGGPSTDTQYF.

This chain connects TRBV6-5 to TRBJ1-5; D may be TRBD1 (5 bases). This CDR3 spans 13 amino acids. The V end lost 7 bases, the J end lost 7 bases, and 14 bases lay between the germline ends. Germline V gene sequence: CDR1 MNHEY, CDR2 SVGAGI. In nucleotides, the CDR3 is TGTGCCAGCAATACTCAGGGACGGCAGCCCCAGCATTTT. It is translated as CASNTQGRQPQHF.

This clonotype appeared many times. The CDR3 protein is CASTPRGATYEQYF. CDR3 sequence (DNA): TGTGCCAGCACCCCCCGGGGGGCGACCTACGAGCAGTACTTC. V gene TRBV6-5 combines with J gene TRBJ2-7; the D gene is possibly TRBD2 (7 bases). Trimming cost V 7 bases and J 2 bases, with 15 bases left between them. The CDR3 is 14 amino acids. Per germline, CDR1 MNHEY and CDR2 SVGAGI.

The chain has TRBV11-3 and TRBJ2-4; possible D gene TRBD2, 6 bases. This CDR3 region has 16 residues. V lost 2 bases to trimming and J lost 6 bases, with 17 bases between them. The V gene's germline CDR1 is SGHNT and CDR2 YENEEA. The CDR3 sequence: CASSLNAGLSINIQYF. CDR3 sequence (DNA): TGTGCCAGCAGCTTAAACGCGGGGCTATCCATAAACATTCAGTACTTC.

The rearrangement uses TRBV7-8 and TRBJ2-1, with TRBD2 identical over 7 bases. The J call may be faulty, since TRBJ2-7 better matches the DNA end. The CDR3 extends over 14 amino acids. Germline-derived CDR1 and CDR2 are SGHVS and FQNEAQ. The CDR3 bases are TGTGCCAGCAGCTTGGGGACTACCTCCAATGAGCAGTACTTC. Amino acid sequence: CASSLGTTSNEQYF.

On this clonotype: At one end the junction does not follow the germline gene, possibly because of a read error. This rearrangement joins TRBV11-1 to TRBJ2-1; 10 bases map to TRBD2. This CDR3 has 18 amino acids. The germline V gene has CDR1 SGHAT and CDR2 FQDESV (reference sequence). This CDR3 reads CGSSPTRRVAGGHNEQFF. The CDR3 nucleotides are TGTGGCAGCAGTCCAACTCGTCGGGTAGCGGGGGGACACAATGAACAGTTCTTC.

As concerns this clonotype: It is likely a read error, because the conserved phenylalanine at the end of the CDR3 is missing. The chain recombines TRBV6-2 or TRBV6-3 with TRBJ2-7, with a possible D match to TRBD1 (6 bases). The germline V gene has CDR1 MNHEY and CDR2 SVGEGT. This CDR3 region has 12 residues. The CDR3 DNA sequence: TGTGTCAGCAGTAGCAGGGGTCACGAGCAGTACCTC. Translation: CVSSSRGHEQYL.

To note about this clonotype: This clone may be a read error of a much larger clone one base away. This likely comes from a read error, as the CDR3 has no conserved phenylalanine or tryptophan at its end. This chain links TRBV30 with TRBJ2-1; no clear D. There are 14 residues in the CDR3. Trimming cost V 0 bases and J 5 bases, with 11 bases left between them. Germline V CDR1 and CDR2: GTSNPN, SVGIG (reference sequence). CDR3 coding DNA: TGTGCCTGGAGTGTAGGGCCAATCAACAATGAGCAGTTCCTC. Translating gives CAWSVGPINNEQFL.

The V and J genes are TRBV13 and TRBJ2-3; D gene unclear. From germline, CDR1 is PRHDT and CDR2 FYEKMQ (reference sequence). This CDR3 region has 16 residues. Between the trimmed V and J ends, which lost 5 bases and 5 bases, there was a span of 20 bases. Here the CDR3 reads CASSATAFVPGDTQYF. The CDR3 nucleotides read TGTGCCAGCAGCGCAACAGCCTTTGTGCCAGGAGATACGCAGTATTTT.

On this clonotype: A much larger clone differs from this one at a single base, so this may be a read error. J is TRBJ1-2 and V is TRBV12-3 or TRBV12-4; D not certain. Trimming shortened V by 6 bases and J by 8 bases, and 10 bases separated the two germline ends. CDR3 length equals 11 residues. As DNA, the CDR3 is TGTGCCAGCAGCGCGCAGGTCGGCTACACCTTC. This encodes CASSAQVGYTF.

This clonotype was counted between two and nine times. This could be a read error, since a much larger clone is one nucleotide away. The chain joins TRBV6-1 to TRBJ2-7; possible D gene TRBD2, 5 bases. Per germline, CDR1 MNHNS and CDR2 SASEGT. There are 12 residues in the CDR3. V shed 6 bases and J shed 6 bases, with 12 bases lying between them. This CDR3 is CASRRVLGEQYF. The CDR3, as DNA: TGTGCCAGCAGGAGGGTTCTCGGCGAGCAGTACTTC.

Concerning this clonotype itself: An end of the junction does not agree with germline; a read error may underlie this. V gene TRBV5-4 combines with J gene TRBJ2-7; tentatively, D is TRBD1 (6 bases). The V gene's germline CDR1 is SGHNT and CDR2 YYREEE (reference sequence). This CDR3 contains 14 residues. CDR3 bases: TGTGCCAGCAGCTTGGACAGGGCCTCCCACGAGCAGTACTTC. Its translation is CASSLDRASHEQYF.

The J gene is TRBJ1-1, the V gene TRBV12-3 or TRBV12-4; D possibly corresponds to TRBD1 (6 bases). The ends were cut back, 3 bases at V and 6 bases at J, with 11 bases in the middle. The CDR3 is made up of 13 amino acids. The CDR3 sequence: CASSLTGWAEAFF. The CDR3 bases are TGTGCCAGCAGTTTGACAGGATGGGCTGAAGCTTTCTTT.

For this clonotype: At one end the junction does not follow the germline gene, possibly because of a read error. The chain has TRBV11-2 and TRBJ1-3; TRBD1 might be the D (5 bases). Germline assignment: CDR1 SGHAT and CDR2 FQNNGV. The length of the CDR3 is 14 residues. CDR3 coding DNA: TGTGGCAGCAGCCCACAGGTCGCTGGAAACACCATATATTTT. Translated: CGSSPQVAGNTIYF.

A word on this clonotype: The conserved phenylalanine or tryptophan is not found at the CDR3 terminus, so this likely reflects a read error. This sequence joins TRBV29-1 and TRBJ2-3; TRBD1 aligns across 7 bases. The germline CDR1 and CDR2 sequences are SQVTM and ANQGSEA. This CDR3 is built from 20 residues. CDR3 sequence reads: CGARQGVSTRGLIGTDTQYS. The CDR3, as DNA: TGCGGCGCGAGACAGGGAGTGAGCACCAGAGGTTTGATCGGAACAGATACGCAGTATTCA.

The J gene is TRBJ2-5, the V gene TRBV29-1; no reliable D call. With 3 bases removed from V and 3 bases from J, the gap between germline ends came to 8 bases. Germline CDR1 and CDR2: SQVTM and ANQGSEA. The CDR3 is 12 residues long. The CDR3 DNA is TGCAGCGTTGATTACAGCAAAGAGACCCAGTACTTC. Encoded protein: CSVDYSKETQYF.